What follows describes a single T cell receptor beta chain. Its antigen is unknown. TCRdb used MiXCR to reprocess the reads, holding one entry per CDR3 protein. The table lists 800,000 to 950,000 distinct CDR3 sequences, roughly 33% of them singletons. The data belong to a study of T cell repertoires in cytomegalovirus infection. For the study at large: In the study, CMV epitopes included recently identified HLA-C-restricted and well-studied HLA-B-restricted ones.

V lost 5 bases and J lost 2, with 12 bases in between. The germline V gene encodes CDR1 SGHVS and CDR2 FNYEAQ. This CDR3 comprises 14 residues. The receptor was derived from a human donor in good health (CMV status not recorded). Some clones in this sample may be carry-over from other donors' samples. The material was cultured CD8+ T cells from PBMCs, obtained from culture after CMV antigen stimulation. The chain uses TRBV7-6 and TRBJ1-1; D is uncertain. The CDR3 region has the DNA TGTGCCAGCAGCCCGACTGCTGAAAACACTGAAGCTTTCTTT. This sequence encodes CASSPTAENTEAFF.